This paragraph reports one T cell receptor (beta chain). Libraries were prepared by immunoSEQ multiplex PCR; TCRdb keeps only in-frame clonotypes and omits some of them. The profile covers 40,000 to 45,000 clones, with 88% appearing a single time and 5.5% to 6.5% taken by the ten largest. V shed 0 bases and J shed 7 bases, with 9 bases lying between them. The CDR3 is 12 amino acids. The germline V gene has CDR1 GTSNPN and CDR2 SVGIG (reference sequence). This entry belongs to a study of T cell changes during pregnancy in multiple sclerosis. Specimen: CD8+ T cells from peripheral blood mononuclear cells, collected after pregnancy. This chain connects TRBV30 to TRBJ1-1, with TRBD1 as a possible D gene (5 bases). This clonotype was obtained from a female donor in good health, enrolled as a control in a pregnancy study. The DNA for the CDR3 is TGTGCCTGGAGTGTGGGGCGGGATGAAGCTTTCTTT. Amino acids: CAWSVGRDEAFF.